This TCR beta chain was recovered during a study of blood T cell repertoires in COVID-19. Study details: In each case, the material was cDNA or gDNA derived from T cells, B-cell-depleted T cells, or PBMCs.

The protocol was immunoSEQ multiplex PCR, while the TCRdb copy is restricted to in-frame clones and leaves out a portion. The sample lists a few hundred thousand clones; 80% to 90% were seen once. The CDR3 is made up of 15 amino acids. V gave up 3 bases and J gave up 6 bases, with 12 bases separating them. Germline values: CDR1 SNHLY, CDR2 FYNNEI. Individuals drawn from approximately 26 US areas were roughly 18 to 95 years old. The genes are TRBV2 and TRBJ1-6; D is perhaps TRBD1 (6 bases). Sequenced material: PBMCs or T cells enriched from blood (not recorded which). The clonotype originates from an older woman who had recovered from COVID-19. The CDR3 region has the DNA TGTGCCAGCAGTGAGTGGACAGTCTCTAATTCACCCCTCCACTTT. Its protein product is CASSEWTVSNSPLHF.